This TCR beta chain was recorded in a study of metastatic and nonmetastatic thyroid tumors (TCRdb year 2020). Notes on the research overall: The researchers compared repertoires between peripheral blood samples and tumor or nodule tissue samples from patients with malignant or benign thyroid disease. On the study overall, not on this receptor specifically: TCR beta diversity was reported as significantly higher in malignant tumors than in benign nodules, in both blood and tumor samples.

Inclusive of the bounding cysteine and phenylalanine, the CDR3 is 13 residues long. CDR3 DNA only is kept here, 39 bases in frame from base 1. V is cut by 1 base and J by 7 bases, and the space between the germline ends is 13 bases. The germline V gene provides CDR1 SQVTM and CDR2 ANQGSEA. This clone has just a few counts. Its target antigen remains unknown. Base qualities were left out, and no much larger clone turns up one base away. No patient had received any treatment before thyroid surgery. The study retrospectively analysed patient clinical samples collected from about 2012 to 2019 using T-cell receptor beta sequencing. The receptor library was made with PCR. TCRdb lists the instrument as Illumina HiSeq 4000. High-throughput sequencing was used to profile the TCR beta-chain CDR3 region of every patient. As for how the authors treated the data: Drawing on CDR3 differences between clinicopathological groups, the researchers built a classifier meant to tell apart patients with distant-metastatic papillary thyroid cancer. Repertoire diversity was assessed with the Shannon index, and tumor-blood repertoire similarity with the Morisita-Horn index. The public reads were run again by TCRdb, first through fastp at Q25 and then through MiXCR, and only productive beta chains were kept. These V and J calls derive from TCRdb rather than the authors' analysis. Across this sample there are 50,000 to 60,000 clones, with about 15% seen only once. The ten most abundant clones make up 2.5% to 3% of the sample.

The chain joins TRBV29-1 to TRBJ1-1, with TRBD1 as a weak D call on 6 bases. This clonotype was sampled from a female donor with papillary thyroid cancer or a benign thyroid nodule (not recorded which). Some clones in this sample may be carry-over from other donors' samples. Sample: blood. The CDR3 protein: CSVEGGQQYEAFF. Here is the DNA: TGCAGCGTTGAAGGAGGACAGCAATATGAAGCTTTCTTT.